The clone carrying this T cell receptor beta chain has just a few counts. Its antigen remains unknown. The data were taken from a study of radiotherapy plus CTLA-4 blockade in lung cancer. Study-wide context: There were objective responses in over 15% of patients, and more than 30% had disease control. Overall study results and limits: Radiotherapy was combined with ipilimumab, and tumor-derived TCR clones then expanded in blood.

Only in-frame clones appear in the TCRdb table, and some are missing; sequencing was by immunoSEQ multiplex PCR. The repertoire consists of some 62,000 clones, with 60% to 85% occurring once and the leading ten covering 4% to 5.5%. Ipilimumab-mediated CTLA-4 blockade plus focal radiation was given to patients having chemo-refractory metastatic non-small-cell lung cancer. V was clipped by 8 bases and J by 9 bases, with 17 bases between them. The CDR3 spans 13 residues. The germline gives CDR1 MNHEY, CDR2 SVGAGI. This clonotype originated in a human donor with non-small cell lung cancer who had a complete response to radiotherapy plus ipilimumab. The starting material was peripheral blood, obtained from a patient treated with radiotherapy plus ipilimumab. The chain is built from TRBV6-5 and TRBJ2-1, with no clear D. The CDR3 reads CASSLGTVGEQFF. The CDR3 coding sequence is TGTGCCAGCTCTTTGGGAACCGTCGGTGAGCAGTTCTTC.